The 7 T cell receptor beta chains reported below all come from one sample, sequenced in a study of molecular identifiers for immune sequencing clone quantification. TCRdb re-called the PCR reads with MiXCR, one entry per CDR3 protein. The profile shows 80,000 to 130,000 distinct CDR3 sequences, roughly 38% of them singletons. Material: naive CD8+ T cells from blood, with Jurkat cell RNA spiked in. Subset denoted: FACS-sorted CD8+CD4-CCR7+CD45RA+ naive T cells. Every receptor here comes from a human donor in good health. Some libraries in this study had Jurkat cell RNA spiked in.

Many counts were recorded for this clonotype. The chain links TRBV7-8 to TRBJ2-7; 7 bases line up with TRBD2. Germline V gives CDR1 SGHVS, CDR2 FQNEAQ. The CDR3 has 14 amino acids. J lost 4 bases, V lost 3 bases, and 6 bases had no gene match. CDR3 in amino acids: CASSFDSGGYEQYF. The CDR3 DNA follows: TGTGCCAGCAGCTTCGACTCCGGGGGGTACGAGCAGTACTTC.

About this clonotype itself: A much more abundant neighbour one base away suggests this may be a read error. J is TRBJ2-3 and V is TRBV28; the D gene is possibly TRBD2 (5 bases). Germline values: CDR1 MDHEN, CDR2 SYDVKM. CDR3 size: 19 residues. The CDR3 loop reads CASSFPPGLTDITTDSQYF. The DNA for the CDR3 is TGTGCCAGCAGTTTCCCGCCAGGACTGACCGATATAACTACAGATTCGCAGTATTTT.

The genes are TRBV27 and TRBJ2-2; D is perhaps TRBD2 (6 bases). The CDR3 sequence is 16 residues long. V lost 2 bases and J 4 bases, leaving 14 bases between the germline ends. Germline V CDR1 and CDR2: MNHEY, SMNVEV (reference sequence). CDR3 DNA sequence: TGTGCCAGCAGTTTACGACTAGTCGCGAGCACCGGGGAGCTGTTTTTT. Protein sequence: CASSLRLVASTGELFF.

The chain combines TRBV12-3 or TRBV12-4 with TRBJ2-3; 7 nucleotides align to TRBD2. The CDR3 contains 17 residues. The junction had 13 bases not matched to a gene; V was cut back by 6 bases and J by 1 base. CDR3 loop: CASRLTAGLWGTDTQYF. As DNA, the CDR3 is TGTGCCAGCAGACTTACAGCGGGACTGTGGGGCACAGATACGCAGTATTTT.

The rearrangement joins TRBV20-1 to TRBJ2-7; 12 nucleotides match TRBD2. CDR1 is DFQATT, CDR2 SNEGSKA, per germline (reference sequence). The CDR3 extends over 15 amino acids. The junction had 4 bases not matched to a gene; V was cut back by 1 base and J by 3 bases. The CDR3 DNA sequence: TGCAGTGCTAGAGGGCGACTAGCGGGAGACTACGAGCAGTACTTC. As protein: CSARGRLAGDYEQYF.

This clonotype came up many times. The rearrangement uses TRBV29-1 and TRBJ2-7; D possibly corresponds to TRBD1 (6 bases). V was trimmed by 3 bases and J by 3 bases, leaving 18 bases between them. Germline assignment: CDR1 SQVTM and CDR2 ANQGSEA. The CDR3 covers 15 residues. The CDR3 here is CSVDSRGLGGYEQYF. CDR3 nucleotide sequence: TGCAGCGTTGATTCCAGGGGCCTAGGGGGCTACGAGCAGTACTTC.

On this clonotype itself: Being one base from a much bigger clone, this may be a read error. This chain uses TRBV28 with TRBJ1-5; D possibly corresponds to TRBD1 (6 bases). CDR3 length equals 16 residues. Germline lookup yields CDR1 MDHEN and CDR2 SYDVKM. CDR3 region: CAGSPFRRGYNQPQHF. As DNA, the CDR3 is TGTGCCGGCAGTCCCTTTCGGAGGGGGTACAATCAGCCCCAGCATTTT. Based on the CDR3 plus reference TRBV28 and TRBJ1-5, the full variable domain is DVKVTQSSRYLVKRTGEKVFLECVQDMDHENMFWYRQDPGLGLRLIYFSYDVKMKEKGDIPEGYSVSREKKERFSLILESASTNQTSMYLCAGSPFRRGYNQPQHFGDGTRLSIL.